A selection of T cell receptor beta chains follows, all from one sample in a study of blood T cell repertoires in COVID-19. Libraries were prepared by immunoSEQ multiplex PCR; TCRdb keeps only in-frame clonotypes and omits some of them. The profile shows fewer than 450,000 clones, less than 90% of them singletons. Sequenced material: PBMCs or T cells enriched from blood (not recorded which). The receptors shown here come from a woman between 25 and 40 years old who had recovered from COVID-19. Each CDR3 is given with its conserved first and last residue. Each record gives: V gene, D gene, J gene, clone size, CDR3 protein, CDR3 DNA. A D gene is named only where the DNA matches it firmly. The size entry is marked missing in some rows and otherwise reads once, few, many or a size class.

>TRBV27|TRBD1|TRBJ1-2|-
CASSPTGQGYYGYTF
TGTGCCAGCAGTCCGACGGGACAGGGGTACTATGGCTACACCTTC
>TRBV6-5|-|TRBJ1-5|-
CASTAGLGNQPQHF
TGTGCCAGCACGGCAGGGCTGGGCAATCAGCCCCAGCATTTT
>TRBV12-3/TRBV12-4|-|TRBJ1-3|-
CASSLKRVTTIYF
TGTGCCAGCAGTTTAAAGAGGGTGACCACCATATATTTT
>TRBV27|TRBD1|TRBJ1-6|-
CASSSDRGSSYNSPLHF
TGTGCCAGCAGTTCCGACAGGGGGAGCTCCTATAATTCACCCCTCCACTTT
>TRBV10-3|-|TRBJ1-2|few
CAISEPRGGGYGYTF
TGTGCCATCAGTGAGCCCAGGGGAGGGGGCTATGGCTACACCTTC
>TRBV29-1|TRBD2|TRBJ2-1|-
CSVVGGSLAGYNEQFF
TGCAGCGTTGTTGGTGGCTCACTAGCGGGCTACAATGAGCAGTTCTTC
>TRBV9|TRBD1|TRBJ1-1|few
CASSRDHRGSNTEAFF
TGTGCCAGCAGCAGGGATCACAGGGGAAGTAACACTGAAGCTTTCTTT
>TRBV4-3|TRBD1|TRBJ1-4|-
CASSTGQANEKLFF
TGCGCCAGCAGCACAGGACAGGCTAATGAAAAACTGTTTTTT
>TRBV10-3|TRBD2|TRBJ2-5|-
CAISGGRTSGAQQETQYF
TGTGCCATCAGTGGAGGGAGGACTAGCGGAGCCCAACAAGAGACCCAGTACTTC
>TRBV19|-|TRBJ2-2|-
CASRVDRSNTGELFF
TGTGCCAGTAGGGTAGACAGGTCAAACACCGGGGAGCTGTTTTTT
>TRBV24-1|TRBD2|TRBJ2-3|-
CATSDLAGGASDTQYF
TGTGCCACCAGTGATTTAGCGGGGGGGGCCTCAGATACGCAGTATTTT
>TRBV5-6|-|TRBJ2-4|-
CASSLARESAKNIQYF
TGTGCCAGCAGCTTGGCCAGGGAATCAGCCAAAAACATTCAGTACTTC
>TRBV7-9|TRBD1|TRBJ2-2|-
CASSPHVGQGGTGELFF
TGTGCCAGCAGCCCACACGTGGGACAGGGGGGCACCGGGGAGCTGTTTTTT
>TRBV24-1|TRBD1|TRBJ2-7|-
CATSERGGSSKEQYF
TGTGCCACCAGTGAAAGAGGGGGCAGTTCGAAAGAGCAGTACTTC
>TRBV6-5|TRBD1|TRBJ2-7|-
CASSNRDSRDEQYF
TGTGCCAGCAGTAACCGGGACAGTCGGGACGAGCAGTACTTC
>TRBV10-2|-|TRBJ2-7|-
CASSESVGGYEQYF
TGCGCCAGCAGTGAGTCCGTCGGGGGTTACGAGCAGTACTTC
>TRBV4-3|-|TRBJ1-1|-
CASSYTGKTEAFF
TGCGCCAGCAGCTATACAGGGAAGACTGAAGCTTTCTTT
>TRBV4-1|TRBD1|TRBJ2-1|-
CASSQPGTGPWEQFF
TGCGCCAGCAGCCAGCCCGGGACAGGGCCCTGGGAGCAGTTCTTC
>TRBV7-7|TRBD1|TRBJ2-5|-
CASSLAPDRAGETQYF
TGTGCCAGCAGCTTAGCGCCCGACAGGGCAGGGGAGACCCAGTACTTC
>TRBV2|TRBD1|TRBJ1-2|-
CASTHRTGPNYGYTF
TGTGCCAGCACCCACCGGACAGGCCCTAACTATGGCTACACCTTC
>TRBV5-1|TRBD2|TRBJ2-7|-
CASSPGGEQYF
TGCGCCAGCAGCCCGGGGGGCGAGCAGTACTTC
>TRBV2|TRBD2|TRBJ2-3|-
CASSNTSGAGGTQYF
TGTGCCAGCAGTAACACTAGCGGGGCCGGTGGTACGCAGTATTTT
>TRBV6-5|-|TRBJ2-3|-
CASSYSLGGGTDTQYF
TGTGCCAGCAGTTACTCTCTCGGGGGAGGTACAGATACGCAGTATTTT
>TRBV5-5|-|TRBJ1-1|-
CASSRGGITEAFF
TGTGCCAGCAGCCGCGGGGGTATCACTGAAGCTTTCTTT